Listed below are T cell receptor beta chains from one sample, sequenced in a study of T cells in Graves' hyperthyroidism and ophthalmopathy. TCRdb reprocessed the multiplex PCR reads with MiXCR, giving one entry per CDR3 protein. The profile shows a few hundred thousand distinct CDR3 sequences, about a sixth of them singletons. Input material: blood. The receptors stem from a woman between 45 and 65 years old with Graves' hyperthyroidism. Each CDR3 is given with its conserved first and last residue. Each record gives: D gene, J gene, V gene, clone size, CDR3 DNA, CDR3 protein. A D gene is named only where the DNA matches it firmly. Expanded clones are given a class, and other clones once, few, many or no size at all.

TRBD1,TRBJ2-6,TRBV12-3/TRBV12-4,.,TGTGCCAGCACCTGGGACAGGGTATCTGGGGCCAACGTCCTGACTTTC,CASTWDRVSGANVLTF
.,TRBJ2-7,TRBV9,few,TGTGCCAGCAGCGTAGGCCCGGGCCCGGGAGACTCCTACGAGCAGTACTTC,CASSVGPGPGDSYEQYF
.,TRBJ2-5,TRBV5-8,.,TGTGCCAGCAGCTTGGGGACACTAGGAGAGACCCAGTACTTC,CASSLGTLGETQYF
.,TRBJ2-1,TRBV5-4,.,TGTGCCAGCAGCAACCGGGACCGATCGATATCGGAGGGTGAGCAGTTCTTC,CASSNRDRSISEGEQFF
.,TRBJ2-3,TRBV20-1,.,TGCAGTGCCGGCGCCCGGGAGTGGGGCACAGATACGCAGTATTTT,CSAGAREWGTDTQYF
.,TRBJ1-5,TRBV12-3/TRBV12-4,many,TGTGCCAGCAGTTTCAAGCCGACAGCCGGGGCCGATCAGCCCCAGCATTTT,CASSFKPTAGADQPQHF
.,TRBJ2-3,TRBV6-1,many,TGTGCCAGCACCCCCCCTGGGGCAGATACGCAGTATTTT,CASTPPGADTQYF
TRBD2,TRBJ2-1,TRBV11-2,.,TGTGCCAGCAGCTCAACCGGGACTAGCGGGACCGACAATGAGCAGTTCTTC,CASSSTGTSGTDNEQFF
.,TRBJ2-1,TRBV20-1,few,TGCAGTGCTAGTATAGGCTTAGTCTTCGTTGGCAATGAGCAGTTCTTC,CSASIGLVFVGNEQFF
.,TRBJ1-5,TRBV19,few,TGTGCCACTATAGCCGCAGATCACTTTAATCAGCCCCAGCATTTT,CATIAADHFNQPQHF
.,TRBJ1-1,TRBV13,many,TGTGCCAGCAGCTTAGCCAGGGCGGCTTTCTTT,CASSLARAAFF
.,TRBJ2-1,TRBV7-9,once,TGTGCCAGCAGCTTAATTTCTTTTTATCGGCGGCGAATCTCCTACAATGAGCAGTTCTTC,CASSLISFYRRRISYNEQFF
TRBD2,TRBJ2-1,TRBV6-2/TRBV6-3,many,TGTGCCAGCAGTCCGACTAGCGTTTACAATGAGCAGTTCTTC,CASSPTSVYNEQFF
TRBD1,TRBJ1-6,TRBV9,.,TGTGCCAGCAGCAATAATCCGGGACAGGGGCTGCAGCTTCAAAATTCACCCCTCCACTTT,CASSNNPGQGLQLQNSPLHF
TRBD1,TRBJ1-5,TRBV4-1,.,TGCGCCAGCAGCCAAGATCTTGAGGACAGGGGGCATCAGCCCCAGCATTTT,CASSQDLEDRGHQPQHF
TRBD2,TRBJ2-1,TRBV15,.,TGTGCCACCACTACTAGCGGGAGGAGTCCCTACAATGAGCAGTTCTTC,CATTTSGRSPYNEQFF
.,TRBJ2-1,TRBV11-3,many,TGTGCCAGCAGCTTACTAGCAAAGAGCGATGAGCAGTTCTTC,CASSLLAKSDEQFF
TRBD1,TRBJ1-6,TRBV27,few,TGTGCCAGCAGCACCGGGACAGGAAGTTCACCCCTCCACTTT,CASSTGTGSSPLHF
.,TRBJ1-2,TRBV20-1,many,TGCAGTGTCCCCTCGTCGGCTAACTATGGCTACACCTTC,CSVPSSANYGYTF
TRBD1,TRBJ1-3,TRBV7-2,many,TGTGCCAGCAGCTCCTGGACAGGGGGATTTAACACCATATATTTT,CASSSWTGGFNTIYF